These T cell receptor beta chains were read from a single sample in a study of cytomegalovirus exposure and HLA in healthy donors. Sequenced by immunoSEQ multiplex PCR; TCRdb stores in-frame clones only, minus some. Altogether 40,000 to 60,000 clones are present, more than 65% being singletons, with the ten largest covering roughly 9.2%. The sequencing input was PBMCs. The receptor set was obtained from a woman aged 45-65 years in good health and CMV-seronegative. Both conserved end residues are trimmed from each CDR3. Clone size is not always given. Where it is, it says once, few, many or a class for expanded clones.

J gene	clone size	V gene	CDR3 protein
TRBJ2-7	NA	TRBV29-1	SAQGREQY
TRBJ1-1	NA	TRBV29-1	SVSRQDMNTEAF
TRBJ2-1	NA	TRBV28	ASSLEGSEQF
TRBJ2-3	NA	TRBV27	ASKLKVTSGSTDTQY
TRBJ2-5	NA	TRBV10-3	ASGQQETQY
TRBJ2-5	NA	TRBV7-8	ASSSPTTSGGKETQY
TRBJ2-2	NA	TRBV7-9	ASSPFGGVNTGELF
TRBJ2-5	NA	TRBV28	ASSRQGAGETQY
TRBJ2-7	once	TRBV19	ASSMGSGRTEQY
TRBJ2-7	NA	TRBV7-9	ASSLLSEQY
TRBJ1-3	once	TRBV15	ATSRGETGLGNTIY
TRBJ2-3	NA	TRBV18	ASSPSSGADTQY
TRBJ1-4	few	TRBV5-6	ASSLGGGTGYEKLF
TRBJ2-7	NA	TRBV28	ASEILGVGSYEQY
TRBJ1-4	NA	TRBV27	ASSRRDRDGEKLF
TRBJ1-2	NA	TRBV27	ASSLSVDRGHGYT
TRBJ1-6	NA	TRBV6-5	ASSSGDRGRSPLH
TRBJ2-6	NA	TRBV5-6	ASSFPGTGGVAGANVLT
TRBJ1-6	NA	TRBV7-2	ASSVVGRGNSPLH
TRBJ1-3	once	TRBV7-8	ASSPGSGNTIY
TRBJ1-1	NA	TRBV20-1	SAPVVTEAF
TRBJ1-3	NA	TRBV27	ASSFAPGGPEQPGNTIY
TRBJ1-2	once	TRBV28	ATSGYGYT
TRBJ2-7	NA	TRBV2	ASSQGLARPYEQY
TRBJ2-5	once	TRBV30	AWRGQWETQY
TRBJ2-5	NA	TRBV5-1	ASSLGTGLQETQY
TRBJ1-2	NA	TRBV7-9	ASSLSAVTYGYT
TRBJ2-7	NA	TRBV7-2	ASSIGQGTWGEQY
TRBJ2-5	few	TRBV5-1	ASSLAPGGIRQETQY
TRBJ1-2	NA	TRBV4-1	ASSQEGRGPYGYT
TRBJ1-2	NA	TRBV5-1	ASSWGDRLDYGYT
TRBJ2-7	NA	TRBV29-1	SASRTGRTYEQY
TRBJ2-7	few	TRBV5-4	ASSPDSGLLVEQY
TRBJ2-3	NA	TRBV28	AGNRGGTDTQY
TRBJ2-1	NA	TRBV6-6	ASSPQGAGYNEQF
TRBJ1-2	NA	TRBV28	ASSTGQYGYT
TRBJ2-3	NA	TRBV10-1	ASLSGDTQY
TRBJ2-7	NA	TRBV21-1	ASSTRDRFSPYYEQY
TRBJ2-3	NA	TRBV19	ATRLAGDTQY
TRBJ2-7	NA	TRBV19	ASGPTSGSSYEQY
TRBJ1-2	NA	TRBV30	AWSVEVGGYT
TRBJ2-7	once	TRBV7-9	ASSPGHVPYEQY
TRBJ2-1	once	TRBV4-3	ASSPVAGSYNEQF
TRBJ1-6	NA	TRBV7-8	ASSPRTGGSYNSPLH
TRBJ2-1	NA	TRBV7-9	ASSSGLAGGPGTYNEQF
TRBJ1-5	NA	TRBV19	ASQEGGNQPQH
TRBJ2-3	few	TRBV9	ASSVEGADTQY
TRBJ2-5	NA	TRBV28	ASSSGGLAGASPWTQY
TRBJ2-1	NA	TRBV4-2	ASSLYYNEQF
TRBJ2-7	NA	TRBV28	ASSRPLGFYEQY
TRBJ1-2	NA	TRBV6-5	ASSHRSGYT
TRBJ2-5	NA	TRBV7-2	ASSHQREDGETQY
TRBJ2-7	NA	TRBV6-6	ASSYSGTFYEQY
TRBJ1-1	NA	TRBV5-1	ASGAGALNTEAF
TRBJ1-5	NA	TRBV2	ASSPQGAFQPQH
TRBJ2-5	NA	TRBV30	AWSSTSGGETQY
TRBJ1-5	NA	TRBV10-3	AISESTGGSGPQH
TRBJ2-7	NA	TRBV2	ASKRDSGYEQY
TRBJ2-3	NA	TRBV10-3	AISAPGGEGPGGDTQY